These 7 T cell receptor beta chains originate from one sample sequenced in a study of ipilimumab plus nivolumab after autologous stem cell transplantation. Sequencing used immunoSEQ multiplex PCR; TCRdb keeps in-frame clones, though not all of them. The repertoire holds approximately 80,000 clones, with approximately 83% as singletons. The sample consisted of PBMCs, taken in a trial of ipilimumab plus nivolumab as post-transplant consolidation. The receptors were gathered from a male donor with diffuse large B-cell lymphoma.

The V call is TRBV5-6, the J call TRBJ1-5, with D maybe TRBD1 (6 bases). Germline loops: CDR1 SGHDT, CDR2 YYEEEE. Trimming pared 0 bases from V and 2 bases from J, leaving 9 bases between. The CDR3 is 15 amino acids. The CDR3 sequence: CASSLGGAGNQPQHF. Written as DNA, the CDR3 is TGTGCCAGCAGCTTGGGGGGGGCGGGCAATCAGCCCCAGCATTTT.

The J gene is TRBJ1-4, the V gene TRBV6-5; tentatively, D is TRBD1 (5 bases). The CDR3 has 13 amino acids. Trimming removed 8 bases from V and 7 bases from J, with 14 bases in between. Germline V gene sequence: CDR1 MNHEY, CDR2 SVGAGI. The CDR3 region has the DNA TGTGCCAGCTCCGGGACGGAAAGTGAAAAACTGTTTTTT. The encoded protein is CASSGTESEKLFF.

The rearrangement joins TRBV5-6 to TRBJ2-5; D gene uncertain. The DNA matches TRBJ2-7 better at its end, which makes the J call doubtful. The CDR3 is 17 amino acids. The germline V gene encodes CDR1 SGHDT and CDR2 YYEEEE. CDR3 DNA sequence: TGTGCCAGCAGCTTGAATCCCGGAAAACTCCTCTCCTACGAGCAGTACTTC. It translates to CASSLNPGKLLSYEQYF.

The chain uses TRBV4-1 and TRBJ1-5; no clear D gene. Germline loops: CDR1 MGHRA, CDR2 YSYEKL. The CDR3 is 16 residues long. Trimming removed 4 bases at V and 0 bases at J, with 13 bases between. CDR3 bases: TGCGCCAGCAGCCCTCGCCACACAGATAGCAATCAGCCCCAGCATTTT. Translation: CASSPRHTDSNQPQHF.

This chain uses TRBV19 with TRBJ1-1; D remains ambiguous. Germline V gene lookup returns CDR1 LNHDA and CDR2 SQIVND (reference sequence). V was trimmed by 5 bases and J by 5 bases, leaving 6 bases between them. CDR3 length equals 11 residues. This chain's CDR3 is CASSENTEAFF. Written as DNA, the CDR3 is TGTGCCAGTAGTGAAAATACTGAAGCTTTCTTT.

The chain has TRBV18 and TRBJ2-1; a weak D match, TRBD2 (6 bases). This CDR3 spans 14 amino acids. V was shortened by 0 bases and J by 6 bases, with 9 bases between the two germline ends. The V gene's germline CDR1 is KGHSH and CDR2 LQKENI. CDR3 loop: CASSPPDGGNEQFF. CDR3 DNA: TGTGCCAGCTCACCACCGGACGGGGGCAATGAGCAGTTCTTC. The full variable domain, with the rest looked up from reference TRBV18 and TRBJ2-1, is NAGVMQNPRHLVRRRGQEARLRCSPMKGHSHVYWYRQLPEEGLKFMVYLQKENIIDESGMPKERFSAEFPKEGPSILRIQQVVRGDSAAYFCASSPPDGGNEQFFGPGTRLTVL.

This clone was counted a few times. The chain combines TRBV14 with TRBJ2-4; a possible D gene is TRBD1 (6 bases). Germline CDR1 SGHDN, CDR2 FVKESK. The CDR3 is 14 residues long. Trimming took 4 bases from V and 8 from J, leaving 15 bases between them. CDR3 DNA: TGTGCCAGCAGCCTTCAGGGGTCTGGCGACATTCAGTACTTC. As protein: CASSLQGSGDIQYF.